This T cell receptor (beta chain) was profiled in a study of beta chain features in type 1 diabetes. Study results and caveats: Whether HLA type affects TCRB rearrangement stayed undetermined in the present work. Type 1 diabetes patients had fewer VDJ junction insertions and more deletions.

The CDR3 sequence is 14 residues long. Trimming took 7 bases from V and 1 from J, leaving 10 bases between them. Germline lookup yields CDR1 MNHNS and CDR2 SASEGT. Isolated RNA was reverse transcribed in full, so expressed TCRB transcripts were sequenced. Repertoires were generated with immunoSEQ multiplex PCR, while TCRdb's copy carries only in-frame clones and drops some. The sample consists of 130,000 or so clones, 9% to 10% of them appearing once. Of note for this clone: Its antigen remains unknown.

Sorting with CD45RO/CCR7/CD25/CD127/CD95/CD27 yielded naive, central memory, regulatory and stem-like memory CD4+ cells. The sample taken for sequencing was central memory CD4+ T cells from blood. The chain has TRBV6-1 and TRBJ2-2; no clear D gene. This sequence was found in a woman aged 40 to 50 in good health. CDR3 amino acids: CASIENLNTGELFF. DNA for the CDR3: TGTGCCAGCATCGAGAATCTGAACACCGGGGAGCTGTTTTTT.